Sequencing of this T cell receptor (beta chain) was carried out in a study of Ad26.COV2.S vaccination and SARS-CoV-2 variants. Treatment here: around 19 received Ad26.COV2.S at low or high dose, single or two shots; 5 received placebo; per-sample allocation not given. Sampling happened 63 days after the first vaccine or placebo injection. From germline, CDR1 is SGDLS and CDR2 YYNGEE. Trimming cost V 1 base and J 6 bases, with 15 bases left between them. The CDR3 runs 15 residues. TCRdb keeps only in-frame clones here, not all; method: immunoSEQ multiplex PCR. The table shows around 320,000 clones, with 86% occurring only once.

This TCR was recovered from a person aged 18 to 65 who received the Ad26.COV2.S COVID-19 vaccine or a placebo. Sequenced here: peripheral blood, sampled in a trial of Ad26.COV2.S vaccine versus placebo. This chain uses TRBV9 with TRBJ2-3; D is perhaps TRBD2 (5 bases). This CDR3 is CASSVRRSSGDTQYF. CDR3 nucleotides: TGTGCCAGCAGCGTAAGGAGGTCCTCCGGGGATACGCAGTATTTT. The whole variable domain, remainder taken from reference TRBV9 and TRBJ2-3, is DSGVTQTPKHLITATGQRVTLRCSPRSGDLSVYWYQQSLDQGLQFLIQYYNGEERAKGNILERFSAQQFPDLHSELNLSSLELGDSALYFCASSVRRSSGDTQYFGPGTRLTVL.